The 20 T cell receptor beta chains below were found in one sample sequenced in a study of shared clonotypes between healthy human individuals. Repertoires were generated with immunoSEQ multiplex PCR, while TCRdb's copy carries only in-frame clones and drops some. This table holds around 1.5 million clones, 98% found once. Sequencing was carried out using naive CD4+ T cells sorted from blood. As for subset: CD45RA+ positively selected. These receptor sequences come from a man younger than 40 in good health.

The chain joins TRBV5-1 to TRBJ2-7; 11 bases agree with TRBD2. The trim removed 0 bases at V and 5 bases at J, leaving 4 bases unmatched. Germline V gives CDR1 SGHRS, CDR2 YFSETQ. This CDR3 spans 15 amino acids. Here the CDR3 reads CASSLVAGGPDEQYF. In DNA form, the CDR3 reads TGCGCCAGCAGCTTGGTAGCGGGAGGGCCCGACGAGCAGTACTTC.

CDR3 DNA sequence: TGTGCCAGCTCACCATCAGCAGGGGTTACTAATGAAAAACTGTTTTTT. Residues: CASSPSAGVTNEKLFF. V usage is TRBV18 and J usage is TRBJ1-4; perhaps TRBD1 as D (6 bases). Germline CDR1 and CDR2: KGHSH and LQKENI. The germline V and J ends were trimmed by 2 bases and 2 bases, with 12 bases remaining between them. The CDR3 is made up of 16 amino acids. Together with reference TRBV18 and TRBJ1-4, the CDR3 gives the full variable domain: NAGVMQNPRHLVRRRGQEARLRCSPMKGHSHVYWYRQLPEEGLKFMVYLQKENIIDESGMPKERFSAEFPKEGPSILRIQQVVRGDSAAYFCASSPSAGVTNEKLFFGSGTQLSVL.

This clone occurred once. V and J are TRBV19 and TRBJ1-2, with TRBD1 matching 7 bases. The CDR3 extends over 14 amino acids. Trimming cost V 7 bases and J 12 bases; bases outside gene matches: 17. Germline V gene sequence: CDR1 LNHDA, CDR2 SQIVND (reference sequence). The CDR3 sequence is CASTLNSDRPADTF. CDR3 nucleotide sequence: TGTGCCAGTACCTTAAATTCGGACAGGCCTGCTGACACCTTC.

The CDR3 loop is CASSQEGGGYNEQFF. DNA for the CDR3: TGTGCCAGCAGCCAAGAAGGGGGCGGCTACAATGAGCAGTTCTTC. The gene calls are TRBV4-2 and TRBJ2-1, with TRBD1 matching 7 bases. Trimming removed 0 bases from V and 3 bases from J; junction bases left unmatched: 2. The V gene's germline CDR1 is LGHNA and CDR2 YNFKEQ. The CDR3 consists of 15 residues.

CDR3 nucleotide sequence: TGCGCCAGCAGCTTGGAAGCGGGAGCGGCTTGGAATGAGCAGTTCTTC. This gives the protein CASSLEAGAAWNEQFF. This chain joins TRBV5-1 and TRBJ2-1; 8 nucleotides line up with TRBD2. CDR3 length equals 16 residues. Trimming removed 0 bases from V and 7 bases from J; junction bases left unmatched: 9. Germline values: CDR1 SGHRS, CDR2 YFSETQ.

The J gene is TRBJ2-5, the V gene TRBV5-1; tentative D call: TRBD1 (6 bases). In germline, CDR1 is SGHRS, CDR2 YFSETQ. The CDR3 has 14 amino acids. Between the trimmed V and J ends, which lost 5 bases and 5 bases, there was a span of 16 bases. CDR3 sequence reads: CASSPTGRQETQYF. DNA for the CDR3: TGCGCCAGCAGTCCTACAGGGCGTCAGGAGACCCAGTACTTC.

This chain links TRBV29-1 with TRBJ1-2; D ambiguous. Germline V lookup: CDR1 SQVTM, CDR2 ANQGSEA. V lost 4 bases and J 6 bases, leaving 15 bases between the germline ends. The CDR3 extends over 13 amino acids. This CDR3 reads CSVGLHLGHGYTF. The CDR3 DNA sequence: TGCAGCGTTGGGCTCCACTTGGGCCATGGCTACACCTTC.

CDR3: CASNLPGQGNHEQYF. The CDR3 bases are TGTGCCAGCAACCTGCCGGGACAGGGGAACCACGAGCAGTACTTC. The chain carries TRBV16 and TRBJ2-7, with 10 bases identical to TRBD1. After removal of 7 bases from V and 5 bases from J, the junction contained 11 bases not matched to a gene. From germline, CDR1 is KGHSY and CDR2 FQNENV. The CDR3 is made up of 15 amino acids.

This chain links TRBV5-1 with TRBJ2-7; the D gene is possibly TRBD1 (6 bases). Trimming pared 4 bases from V and 0 bases from J, leaving 14 bases between. Per germline, CDR1 SGHRS and CDR2 YFSETQ. The CDR3 is 15 residues long. The CDR3 sequence is CASSPDRPSSYEQYF. The DNA for the CDR3 is TGCGCCAGCAGCCCTGACAGGCCGAGCTCCTACGAGCAGTACTTC.

With regard to this clone: This sample also contains other DNA sequences that code for the same CDR3. The V and J genes are TRBV7-9 and TRBJ1-1; no clear D gene. The V and J ends lost 6 bases and 5 bases respectively, with 10 bases between them. Germline V lookup: CDR1 SEHNR, CDR2 FQNEAQ (reference sequence). This CDR3 has 12 amino acids. CDR3 in amino acids: CASSPTGTEAFF. For the CDR3, the DNA is TGTGCCAGCAGTCCAACCGGGACTGAAGCTTTCTTT. The whole variable domain, filled in from reference TRBV7-9 and TRBJ1-1, reads DTGVSQNPRHKITKRGQNVTFRCDPISEHNRLYWYRQTLGQGPEFLTYFQNEAQLEKSRLLSDRFSAERPKGSFSTLEIQRTEQGDSAMYLCASSPTGTEAFFGQGTRLTVV.

The chain employs TRBV11-2 and TRBJ2-7; no definite D call. Trimming pared 1 base from V and 6 bases from J, leaving 7 bases between. The CDR3 extends over 12 amino acids. Per the germline V gene, CDR1 is SGHAT and CDR2 is FQNNGV. CDR3 nucleotide sequence: TGTGCCAGCAGCTTAGGGGGTCGCGAGCAGTACTTC. This translates into CASSLGGREQYF. Filled out from reference TRBV11-2 and TRBJ2-7, the complete variable domain reads EAGVAQSPRYKIIEKRQSVAFWCNPISGHATLYWYQQILGQGPKLLIQFQNNGVVDDSQLPKDRFSAERLKGVDSTLKIQPAKLEDSAVYLCASSLGGREQYFGPGTRLTVT.

CDR3 bases: TGTGCCAGCAGTTTATTCGGGGGGCGCCCCGTGAACACTGAAGCTTTCTTT. Protein product: CASSLFGGRPVNTEAFF. J is TRBJ1-1 and V is TRBV27; possibly TRBD1 for D (6 bases). Germline CDR1 and CDR2: MNHEY and SMNVEV (reference sequence). Trimming took 1 base from V and 0 from J, leaving 15 bases between them. CDR3 length: 17 amino acids.

The rearrangement joins TRBV19 to TRBJ1-2; D unresolved. V was shortened by 1 base and J by 0 bases, with 12 bases between the two germline ends. The germline V gene has CDR1 LNHDA and CDR2 SQIVND (reference sequence). This CDR3 comprises 16 residues. DNA for the CDR3: TGTGCCAGTAGTATAGCACCGGGAACAGCTAACTATGGCTACACCTTC. Translation: CASSIAPGTANYGYTF.

This sequence joins TRBV10-3 and TRBJ2-7; no firm D call. V was trimmed by 8 bases and J by 4 bases, leaving 12 bases between them. The CDR3 has 12 amino acids. The germline V gene encodes CDR1 ENHRY and CDR2 SYGVKD. Written as DNA, the CDR3 is TGTGCCATCGCTAGGGAAGGTTACGAGCAGTACTTC. Its protein is CAIAREGYEQYF.

The gene calls are TRBV27 and TRBJ1-1, with a tentative D call TRBD1 (5 bases). There are 15 residues in the CDR3. Trimming took off 4 bases at V and 7 bases at J, with 19 bases between the two ends. CDR1 is MNHEY, CDR2 SMNVEV, per germline (reference sequence). CDR3 DNA sequence: TGTGCCAGCAGTTGGGCTGGACACCCTCAGGGTGAAGCTTTCTTT. Its translation: CASSWAGHPQGEAFF.

This chain links TRBV6-6 with TRBJ2-1; D unresolved. V lost 6 bases, J lost 5 bases, and 8 bases lay in between. The CDR3 consists of 12 residues. Germline CDR1 MNHNY, CDR2 SVGAGI (reference sequence). CDR3 sequence: CASSRRDNEQFF. Written as DNA, the CDR3 is TGTGCCAGCAGCAGGAGAGACAATGAGCAGTTCTTC.

V and J are TRBV7-8 and TRBJ2-2; 11 nucleotides line up with TRBD2. V dropped 3 bases and J dropped 3; count of bases not matched to a gene: 6. The CDR3 totals 17 residues. Germline CDR1 and CDR2: SGHVS and FQNEAQ. The CDR3 is CASSLTSGITYTGELFF. The CDR3 DNA follows: TGTGCCAGCAGCTTGACTAGCGGGATAACTTACACCGGGGAGCTGTTTTTT.

J is TRBJ2-3 and V is TRBV11-2; D unresolved. The V and J ends lost 3 bases and 10 bases respectively, with 8 bases between them. The CDR3 covers 11 residues. CDR1 and CDR2 (germline): SGHAT, FQNNGV. In DNA, the CDR3 is TGTGCCAGCAGCTTTCCCCTTCCGCAGTATTTT. Protein product: CASSFPLPQYF.

About this clone itself: This sample also contains other DNA sequences that code for the same CDR3. The genes are TRBV7-9 and TRBJ2-1; D remains ambiguous. Trimming took off 5 bases at V and 0 bases at J, with 8 bases between the two ends. Germline CDR1 reads SEHNR; CDR2 reads FQNEAQ (reference sequence). This CDR3 has 14 residues. CDR3 nucleotides: TGTGCCAGCAGCCCCAGGAGCTCCTACAATGAGCAGTTCTTC. Translation gives CASSPRSSYNEQFF. The full variable domain, its missing parts supplied by reference TRBV7-9 and TRBJ2-1, is DTGVSQNPRHKITKRGQNVTFRCDPISEHNRLYWYRQTLGQGPEFLTYFQNEAQLEKSRLLSDRFSAERPKGSFSTLEIQRTEQGDSAMYLCASSPRSSYNEQFFGPGTRLTVL.

The chain couples TRBV5-5 to TRBJ1-1; D is unclear. Looked up from germline, CDR1 is SGHKS and CDR2 is YYEKEE (reference sequence). The CDR3 spans 12 residues. Trimming cost V 2 bases and J 5 bases, with 7 bases left between them. In nucleotides, the CDR3 is TGTGCCAGCAGCTTTGTCCAAACTGAAGCTTTCTTT. It codes for CASSFVQTEAFF. Based on the CDR3 plus reference TRBV5-5 and TRBJ1-1, the full variable domain is DAGVTQSPTHLIKTRGQQVTLRCSPISGHKSVSWYQQVLGQGPQFIFQYYEKEERGRGNFPDRFSARQFPNYSSELNVNALLLGDSALYLCASSFVQTEAFFGQGTRLTVV.